One sample yielded the 18 T cell receptor beta chains listed below, sequenced in a study of CD4 T cells in relation to SARS-CoV-2 and coronaviruses. Using immunoSEQ multiplex PCR, the repertoire was profiled, and TCRdb retains in-frame clones only, with some absent. The sample includes under 30,000 clones, around three quarters of them seen just once. These receptors' targets are unknown. The unexposed donors gave CD4+ T cells in about 2011-2019, prior to COVID-19. Isolation of CD4+ T cells took place after about 10 days in culture. Sequencing was performed on CD4+ T cells from PBMCs, cultured in vitro. Receptor source: a human donor in good health.

This clone was seen more than once but under ten times. This rearrangement joins TRBV19 to TRBJ1-6; D not resolved. With 11 bases removed from V and 1 base from J, the gap between germline ends came to 9 bases. The CDR3 sequence is 13 residues long. Germline assignment: CDR1 LNHDA and CDR2 SQIVND (reference sequence). As DNA, the CDR3 is TGTGCCGCTCAGGAGTCCTATAATTCACCCCTCCACTTT. This codes for CAAQESYNSPLHF. The whole variable domain, filled in from reference TRBV19 and TRBJ1-6, reads DGGITQSPKYLFRKEGQNVTLSCEQNLNHDAMYWYRQDPGQGLRLIYYSQIVNDFQKGDIAEGYSVSREKKESFPLTVTSAQKNPTAFYLCAAQESYNSPLHFGNGTRLTVT.

This sequence joins TRBV5-1 and TRBJ2-5; maybe TRBD2 (5 bases). Trimming pared 4 bases from V and 1 base from J, leaving 11 bases between. The CDR3 totals 14 residues. Per the germline V gene, CDR1 is SGHRS and CDR2 is YFSETQ. The CDR3 here is CASSPGLAQETQYF. In DNA, the CDR3 is TGCGCCAGCAGCCCCGGGCTAGCCCAAGAGACCCAGTACTTC.

This clone was found once. The chain has TRBV7-8 and TRBJ2-7; D might be TRBD2 (6 bases). In germline, CDR1 is SGHVS, CDR2 FQNEAQ. The CDR3 totals 15 residues. V lost 5 bases and J lost 0, with 14 bases in between. CDR3 amino acids: CASSAASESSYEQYF. In nucleotides, the CDR3 is TGTGCCAGCAGCGCGGCTAGCGAGAGCTCCTACGAGCAGTACTTC. Combining the CDR3 with reference TRBV7-8 and TRBJ2-7 gives the whole variable domain GAGVSQSPRYKVAKRGQDVALRCDPISGHVSLFWYQQALGQGPEFLTYFQNEAQLDKSGLPSDRFFAERPEGSVSTLKIQRTQQEDSAVYLCASSAASESSYEQYFGPGTRLTVT.

CDR3 region: CASQLLDTQYF. The CDR3 DNA follows: TGCGCCAGCCAGCTACTTGATACGCAGTATTTT. The gene calls are TRBV5-1 and TRBJ2-3; D is uncertain. This CDR3 is built from 11 residues. The germline gives CDR1 SGHRS, CDR2 YFSETQ. The ends were cut back, 7 bases at V and 6 bases at J, with 9 bases in the middle. Using reference TRBV5-1 and TRBJ2-3 for the parts outside the CDR3, the full variable domain is KAGVTQTPRYLIKTRGQQVTLSCSPISGHRSVSWYQQTPGQGLQFLFEYFSETQRNKGNFPGRFSGRQFSNSRSEMNVSTLELGDSALYLCASQLLDTQYFGPGTRLTVL.

This rearrangement joins TRBV2 to TRBJ2-3; TRBD2 matches 7 bases. There are 16 residues in the CDR3. Trimming removed 3 bases from V and 4 bases from J; junction bases left unmatched: 10. The germline V gene encodes CDR1 SNHLY and CDR2 FYNNEI. CDR3: CASSDPGTMEADTQYF. As DNA, the CDR3 is TGTGCCAGCAGTGATCCCGGGACTATGGAAGCAGATACGCAGTATTTT.

The chain uses TRBV19 and TRBJ2-7; 7 positions match TRBD1. The CDR3 is made up of 13 amino acids. Germline V gene lookup returns CDR1 LNHDA and CDR2 SQIVND (reference sequence). J was trimmed by 3 bases and V by 3 bases; bases with no gene match: 2. CDR3 bases: TGTGCCAGTAGTATCGGGGACAGCTACGAGCAGTACTTC. Its protein is CASSIGDSYEQYF. The entire variable domain, with the rest obtained from reference TRBV19 and TRBJ2-7, is as follows: DGGITQSPKYLFRKEGQNVTLSCEQNLNHDAMYWYRQDPGQGLRLIYYSQIVNDFQKGDIAEGYSVSREKKESFPLTVTSAQKNPTAFYLCASSIGDSYEQYFGPGTRLTVT.

This chain joins TRBV18 and TRBJ2-5; possibly TRBD1 for D (6 bases). V lost 2 bases and J lost 7, with 23 bases in between. The CDR3 extends over 17 amino acids. Germline V gene data show CDR1 as KGHSH and CDR2 as LQKENI. The CDR3: CASSPRLGQDHPGTQYF. DNA of the CDR3: TGTGCCAGCTCACCAAGGTTGGGACAAGACCATCCAGGGACCCAGTACTTC.

The chain couples TRBV7-9 to TRBJ1-1, with D possibly TRBD1 on 5 matching bases. CDR3 length equals 14 residues. CDR1 SEHNR and CDR2 FQNEAQ come from the germline V gene (reference sequence). V was cut by 1 base and J by 7 bases, with 13 bases left in between. The CDR3 DNA sequence: TGTGCCAGCAGCTTAGAGCAGGGAAGAAGTGAAGCTTTCTTT. This translates into CASSLEQGRSEAFF.

The chain combines TRBV2 with TRBJ1-1; unclear D gene. Trimming pared 6 bases from V and 2 bases from J, leaving 7 bases between. The CDR3 is 12 amino acids. Germline V gene sequence: CDR1 SNHLY, CDR2 FYNNEI. This chain's CDR3 is CASRDGNTEAFF. CDR3 DNA: TGTGCCAGCAGGGACGGAAACACTGAAGCTTTCTTT.

This rearrangement joins TRBV19 to TRBJ2-1, with 11 positions matching TRBD2. With 2 bases clipped from V and 6 bases from J, the junction kept 0 bases outside the gene matches. Germline V lookup: CDR1 LNHDA, CDR2 SQIVND (reference sequence). The CDR3 covers 14 residues. This chain's CDR3 is CASSITSGSNEQFF. The DNA for the CDR3 is TGTGCCAGTAGTATAACTAGCGGGAGCAATGAGCAGTTCTTC. Using reference TRBV19 and TRBJ2-1 for the parts outside the CDR3, the full variable domain is DGGITQSPKYLFRKEGQNVTLSCEQNLNHDAMYWYRQDPGQGLRLIYYSQIVNDFQKGDIAEGYSVSREKKESFPLTVTSAQKNPTAFYLCASSITSGSNEQFFGPGTRLTVL.

The genes are TRBV25-1 and TRBJ1-4; D not resolved. V was cut by 0 bases and J by 0 bases, with 5 bases left in between. Germline CDR1 is MGHDK and CDR2 is SYGVNS. The CDR3 has 15 amino acids. The CDR3 DNA reads as TGTGCCAGCAGTGAATATGGGGCAACTAATGAAAAACTGTTTTTT. The encoded protein is CASSEYGATNEKLFF.

This clone turned up a few times. The rearrangement links TRBV20-1 to TRBJ1-5, with 11 bases fitting TRBD1. J gave up 6 bases and V 3 bases, and 1 base lay outside the gene matches. The CDR3 is 13 residues long. Germline V CDR1 and CDR2: DFQATT, SNEGSKA (reference sequence). The CDR3 DNA sequence: TGCAGTGCTAGTGGGACAGGGGGTCAGCCCCAGCATTTT. Its protein product is CSASGTGGQPQHF.

The rearrangement joins TRBV14 to TRBJ1-2; D gene uncertain. There are 12 residues in the CDR3. V was shortened by 1 base and J by 10 bases, with 10 bases between the two germline ends. Germline CDR1 reads SGHDN; CDR2 reads FVKESK. The CDR3 nucleotides read TGTGCCAGCAGCCAAGGGCAGACTCCCTACACCTTC. Its translation: CASSQGQTPYTF.

The V call is TRBV6-5, the J call TRBJ2-1; 11 nucleotides line up with TRBD2. CDR3 length: 15 residues. Germline V gene data show CDR1 as MNHEY and CDR2 as SVGAGI. The trim removed 9 bases at V and 8 bases at J, leaving 12 bases unmatched. The DNA for the CDR3 is TGTGCCAGTGGGAAGGCTAGCGGGGGGAATGATGAGCAGTTCTTC. This gives the protein CASGKASGGNDEQFF.

The chain recombines TRBV6-5 with TRBJ1-3, with 7 bases lining up with TRBD1. This CDR3 is 15 amino acids long. Germline CDR1 and CDR2: MNHEY and SVGAGI. V shed 5 bases and J 2 bases; nucleotides not matched to a gene: 6. The CDR3 is CASSRGPEAGNTIYF. The CDR3 DNA sequence: TGTGCCAGCAGTAGGGGGCCGGAAGCTGGAAACACCATATATTTT.

This sequence joins TRBV4-2 and TRBJ2-2; D may be TRBD2 (5 bases). Per the germline V gene, CDR1 is LGHNA and CDR2 is YNFKEQ. The length of the CDR3 is 13 residues. V dropped 8 bases and J dropped 7 bases, with 14 bases sitting between them. CDR3 sequence: CASQGGSFGELFF. The CDR3 coding sequence is TGTGCCAGCCAAGGAGGTAGTTTCGGGGAGCTGTTTTTT.

The chain links TRBV7-9 to TRBJ2-6; TRBD2 might be the D (6 bases). CDR1 is SEHNR and CDR2 is FQNEAQ in the germline V gene (reference sequence). There are 15 residues in the CDR3. V dropped 3 bases and J dropped 2 bases, with 8 bases sitting between them. The CDR3 nucleotides read TGTGCCAGCAGCTTCGGGAGAACTGGGGCCAACGTCCTGACTTTC. Its protein product is CASSFGRTGANVLTF.

V is TRBV19 and J is TRBJ1-1; D not resolved. Germline values: CDR1 LNHDA, CDR2 SQIVND (reference sequence). The CDR3 extends over 13 amino acids. Trimming removed 2 bases at V and 0 bases at J, with 4 bases between. The CDR3 sequence is CASSISLNTEAFF. The DNA of the CDR3 is TGTGCCAGTAGTATAAGTCTGAACACTGAAGCTTTCTTT. The full variable domain, its missing parts supplied by reference TRBV19 and TRBJ1-1, is DGGITQSPKYLFRKEGQNVTLSCEQNLNHDAMYWYRQDPGQGLRLIYYSQIVNDFQKGDIAEGYSVSREKKESFPLTVTSAQKNPTAFYLCASSISLNTEAFFGQGTRLTVV.